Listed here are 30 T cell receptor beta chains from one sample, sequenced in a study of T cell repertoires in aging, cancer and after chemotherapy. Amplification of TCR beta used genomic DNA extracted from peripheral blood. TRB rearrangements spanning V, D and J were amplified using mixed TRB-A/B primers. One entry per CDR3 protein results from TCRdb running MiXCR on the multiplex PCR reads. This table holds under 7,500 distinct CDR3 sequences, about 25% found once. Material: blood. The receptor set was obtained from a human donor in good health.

The CDR3 here is CASSSGVAFGGAGGSADTQYF. For the CDR3, the DNA is TGTGCCAGCAGCTCGGGTGTAGCATTCGGGGGGGCGGGAGGGTCGGCAGATACGCAGTATTTT. The V call is TRBV11-3, the J call TRBJ2-3; 9 bases are a match to TRBD2. Germline CDR1 SGHNT, CDR2 YENEEA. The trim removed 4 bases at V and 4 bases at J, leaving 24 bases unmatched. This CDR3 contains 21 residues.

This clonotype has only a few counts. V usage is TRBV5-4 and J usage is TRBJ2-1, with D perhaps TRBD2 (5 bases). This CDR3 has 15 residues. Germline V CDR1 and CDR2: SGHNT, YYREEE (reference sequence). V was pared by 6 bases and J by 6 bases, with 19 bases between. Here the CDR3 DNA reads TGTGCCAGCACCAAAGGTTCTACGGGAAGCAATGAGCAGTTCTTC. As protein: CASTKGSTGSNEQFF.

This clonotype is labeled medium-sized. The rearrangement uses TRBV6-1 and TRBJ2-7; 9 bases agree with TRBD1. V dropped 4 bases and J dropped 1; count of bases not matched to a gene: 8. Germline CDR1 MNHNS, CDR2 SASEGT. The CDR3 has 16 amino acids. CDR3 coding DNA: TGTGCCAGCAGTGTAGGAACCGGGACAGGGTCCTACGAGCAGTACGTC. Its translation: CASSVGTGTGSYEQYV.

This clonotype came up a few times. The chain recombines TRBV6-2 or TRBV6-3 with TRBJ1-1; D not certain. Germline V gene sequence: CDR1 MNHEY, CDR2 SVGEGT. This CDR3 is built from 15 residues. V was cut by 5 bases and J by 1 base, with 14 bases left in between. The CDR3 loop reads CASSPREGSNTEAFF. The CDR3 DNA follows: TGTGCCAGCAGTCCCCGGGAGGGCTCGAACACTGAAGCTTTCTTT.

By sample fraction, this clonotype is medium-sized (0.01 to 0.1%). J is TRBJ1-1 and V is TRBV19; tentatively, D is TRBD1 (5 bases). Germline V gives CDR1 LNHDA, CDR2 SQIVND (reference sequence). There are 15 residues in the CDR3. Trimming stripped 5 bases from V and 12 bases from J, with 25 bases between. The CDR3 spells CASSLTSARASASFF. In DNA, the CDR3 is TGTGCCAGTAGTCTCACGTCCGCCAGGGCCTCTGCTTCTTTCTTT.

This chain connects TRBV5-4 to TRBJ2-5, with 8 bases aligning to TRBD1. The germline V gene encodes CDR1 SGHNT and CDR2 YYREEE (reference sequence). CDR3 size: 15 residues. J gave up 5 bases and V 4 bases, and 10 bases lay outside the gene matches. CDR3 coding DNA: TGTGCCAGCAGCCCTCCCCAGGGGGCTAGGGAGACCCAGTACTTC. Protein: CASSPPQGARETQYF. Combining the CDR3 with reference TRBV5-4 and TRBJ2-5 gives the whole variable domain ETGVTQSPTHLIKTRGQQVTLRCSSQSGHNTVSWYQQALGQGPQFIFQYYREEENGRGNFPPRFSGLQFPNYSSELNVNALELDDSALYLCASSPPQGARETQYFGPGTRLLVL.

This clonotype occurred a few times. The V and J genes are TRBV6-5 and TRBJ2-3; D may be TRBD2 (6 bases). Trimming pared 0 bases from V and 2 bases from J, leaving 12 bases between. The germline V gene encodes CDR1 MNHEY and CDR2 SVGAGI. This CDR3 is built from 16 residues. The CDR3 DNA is TGTGCCAGCAGTTACTCGGCTCGCGGGATCACAGATACGCAGTATTTT. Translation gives CASSYSARGITDTQYF.

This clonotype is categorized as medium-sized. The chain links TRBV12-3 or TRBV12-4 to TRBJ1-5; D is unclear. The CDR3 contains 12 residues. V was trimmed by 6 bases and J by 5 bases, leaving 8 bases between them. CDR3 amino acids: CASSYRDQPQHF. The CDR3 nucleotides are TGTGCCAGCAGCTACAGAGATCAGCCCCAGCATTTT.

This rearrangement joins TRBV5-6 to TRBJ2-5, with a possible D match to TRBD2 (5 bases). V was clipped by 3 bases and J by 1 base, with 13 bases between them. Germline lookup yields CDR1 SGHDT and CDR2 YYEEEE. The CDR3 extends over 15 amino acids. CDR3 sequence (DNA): TGTGCCAGCAGCTCCCCGGGGAGCGGCCAAGAGACCCAGTACTTC. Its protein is CASSSPGSGQETQYF.

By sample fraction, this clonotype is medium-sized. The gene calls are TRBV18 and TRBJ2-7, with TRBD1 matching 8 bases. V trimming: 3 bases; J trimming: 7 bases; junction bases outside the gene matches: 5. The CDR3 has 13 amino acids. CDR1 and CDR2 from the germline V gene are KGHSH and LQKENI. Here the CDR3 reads CASSPTTGEEQYV. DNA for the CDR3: TGTGCCAGCTCACCGACGACAGGGGAGGAGCAGTACGTC.

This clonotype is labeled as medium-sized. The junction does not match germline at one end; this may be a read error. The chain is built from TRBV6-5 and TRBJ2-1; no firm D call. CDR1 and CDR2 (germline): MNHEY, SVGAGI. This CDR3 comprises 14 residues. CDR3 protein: CAISRGSSYNEQFF. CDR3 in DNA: TGTGCCATCAGTCGCGGCAGCTCCTACAATGAGCAGTTCTTC.

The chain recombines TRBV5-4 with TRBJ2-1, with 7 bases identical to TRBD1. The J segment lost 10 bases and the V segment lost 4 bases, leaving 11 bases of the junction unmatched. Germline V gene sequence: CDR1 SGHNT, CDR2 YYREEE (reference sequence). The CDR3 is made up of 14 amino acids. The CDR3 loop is CASSGDRVAGEQFF. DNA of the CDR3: TGTGCCAGCAGCGGAGACAGGGTGGCAGGGGAGCAGTTCTTC.

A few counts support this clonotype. CDR3 nucleotide sequence: TGTGCCAGCAGTTTTGGGGCAGGGGTTTACGGTGAGCAGTTCTTC. It codes for CASSFGAGVYGEQFF. The V gene is TRBV12-3 or TRBV12-4, the J gene TRBJ2-1; possibly TRBD1 for D (6 bases). The CDR3 is made up of 15 amino acids. V shed 3 bases and J shed 9 bases, with 18 bases lying between them.

The DNA for the CDR3 is TGTGCCAGCAGCACCGGGTCAGACAGTGAGCAGTTCTTC. This sequence encodes CASSTGSDSEQFF. The chain joins TRBV9 to TRBJ2-1; D might be TRBD1 (5 bases). The CDR3 extends over 13 amino acids. From germline, CDR1 is SGDLS and CDR2 YYNGEE. Between the trimmed V and J ends, which lost 4 bases and 9 bases, there was a span of 14 bases.

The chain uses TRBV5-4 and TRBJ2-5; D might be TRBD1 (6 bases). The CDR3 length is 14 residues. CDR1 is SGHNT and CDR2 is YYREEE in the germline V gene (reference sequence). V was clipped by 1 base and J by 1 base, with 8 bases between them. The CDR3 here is CASSLRGGQETQYF. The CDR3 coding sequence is TGTGCCAGCAGCTTGAGAGGGGGCCAAGAGACCCAGTACTTC.

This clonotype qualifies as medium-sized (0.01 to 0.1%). The CDR3 DNA is TGTGCCAGTAACCGACAGGGAGGAAATTCACCCCTCCACTTT. It codes for CASNRQGGNSPLHF. J is TRBJ1-6 and V is TRBV19, with TRBD1 identical over 7 bases. The CDR3 consists of 14 residues. The germline V gene encodes CDR1 LNHDA and CDR2 SQIVND (reference sequence). The J segment lost 7 bases and the V segment lost 7 bases, leaving 7 bases of the junction unmatched. The variable domain in full, completed from reference TRBV19 and TRBJ1-6, reads DGGITQSPKYLFRKEGQNVTLSCEQNLNHDAMYWYRQDPGQGLRLIYYSQIVNDFQKGDIAEGYSVSREKKESFPLTVTSAQKNPTAFYLCASNRQGGNSPLHFGNGTRLTVT.

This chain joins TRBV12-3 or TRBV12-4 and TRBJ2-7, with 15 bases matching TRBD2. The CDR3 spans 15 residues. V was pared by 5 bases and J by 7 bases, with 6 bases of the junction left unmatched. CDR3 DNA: TGTGCCAGCAGTGGACTAGCGGGAGGGCTTGGTGAGCAGTACTTC. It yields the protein CASSGLAGGLGEQYF.

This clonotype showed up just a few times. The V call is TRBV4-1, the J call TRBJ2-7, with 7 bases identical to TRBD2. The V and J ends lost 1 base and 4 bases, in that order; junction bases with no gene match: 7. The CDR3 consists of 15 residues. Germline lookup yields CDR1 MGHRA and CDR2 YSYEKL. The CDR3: CASSQGREEKYEQYF. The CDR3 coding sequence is TGCGCCAGCAGCCAAGGTCGGGAGGAAAAGTACGAGCAGTACTTC.

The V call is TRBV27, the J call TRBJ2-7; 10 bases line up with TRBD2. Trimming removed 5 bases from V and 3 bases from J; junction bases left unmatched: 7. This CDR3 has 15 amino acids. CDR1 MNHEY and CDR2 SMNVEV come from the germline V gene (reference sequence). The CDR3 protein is CASSAPRTSGYEQYV. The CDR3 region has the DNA TGTGCCAGCAGTGCCCCACGGACTAGCGGCTACGAGCAGTACGTC.

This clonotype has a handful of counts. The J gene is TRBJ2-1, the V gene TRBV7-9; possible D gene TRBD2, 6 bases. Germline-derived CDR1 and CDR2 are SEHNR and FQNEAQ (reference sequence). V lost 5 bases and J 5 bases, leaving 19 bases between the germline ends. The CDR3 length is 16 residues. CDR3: CASSPTDYLPDNEQFF. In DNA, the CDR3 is TGTGCCAGCAGCCCCACGGACTACCTTCCTGACAATGAGCAGTTCTTC.

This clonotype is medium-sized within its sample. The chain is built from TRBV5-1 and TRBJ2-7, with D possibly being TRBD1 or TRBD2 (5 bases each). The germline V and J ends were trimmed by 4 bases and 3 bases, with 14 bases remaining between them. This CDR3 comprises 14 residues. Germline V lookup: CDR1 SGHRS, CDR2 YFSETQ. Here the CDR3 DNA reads TGCGCCAGCAGCCAGGACATGGGAGTCTACGAGCAGTACTTC. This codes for CASSQDMGVYEQYF.

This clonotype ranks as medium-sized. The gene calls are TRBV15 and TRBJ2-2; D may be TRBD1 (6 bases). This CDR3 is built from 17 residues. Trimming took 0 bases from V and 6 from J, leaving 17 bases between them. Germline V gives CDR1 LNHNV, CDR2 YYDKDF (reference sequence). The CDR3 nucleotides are TGTGCCACCAGCAGAGATTGGGCAGGGGCAGGGGCCGGGGAGCTGTTTTTT. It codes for CATSRDWAGAGAGELFF.

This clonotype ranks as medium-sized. The CDR3 DNA sequence: TGTGCCAGCAGCCCCCCGTATGGTACGCAGTATTTT. It encodes CASSPPYGTQYF. The V and J genes are TRBV7-9 and TRBJ2-3; no reliable D call. Germline CDR1 reads SEHNR; CDR2 reads FQNEAQ (reference sequence). V lost 5 bases and J lost 8, with 11 bases in between. The CDR3 runs to 12 residues.

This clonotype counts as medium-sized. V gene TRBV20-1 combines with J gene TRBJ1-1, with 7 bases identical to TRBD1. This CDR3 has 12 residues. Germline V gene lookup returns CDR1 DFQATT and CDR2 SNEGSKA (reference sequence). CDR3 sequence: CERQGEGTEAFF. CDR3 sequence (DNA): TGCGAAAGGCAGGGGGAAGGCACTGAAGCTTTCTTT.

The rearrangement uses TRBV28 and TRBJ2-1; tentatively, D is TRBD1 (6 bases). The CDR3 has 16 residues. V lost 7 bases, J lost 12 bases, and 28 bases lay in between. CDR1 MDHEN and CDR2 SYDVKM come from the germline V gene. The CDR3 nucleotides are TGTGCCAGCACCCCAGGGGACCGGGGACGAAGTTTAGCGCAGTTCTTC. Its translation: CASTPGDRGRSLAQFF.

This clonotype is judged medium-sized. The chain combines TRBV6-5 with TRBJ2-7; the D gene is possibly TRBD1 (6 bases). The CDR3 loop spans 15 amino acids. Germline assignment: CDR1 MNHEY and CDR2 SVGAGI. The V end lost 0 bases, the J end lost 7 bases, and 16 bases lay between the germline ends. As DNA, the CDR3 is TGTGCCAGCAGTTACTCTAGCAGGGGCCTTGGGGAGCAGTACTTC. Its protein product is CASSYSSRGLGEQYF.

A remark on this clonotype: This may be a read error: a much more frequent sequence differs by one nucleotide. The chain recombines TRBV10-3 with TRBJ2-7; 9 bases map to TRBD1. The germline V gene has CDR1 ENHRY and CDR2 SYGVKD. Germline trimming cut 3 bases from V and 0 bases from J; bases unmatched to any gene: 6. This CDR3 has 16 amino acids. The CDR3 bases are TGTGCCATCAGTGATCGGGACAGGGCCTCCTCCTACGAGCAGTACGTC. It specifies CAISDRDRASSYEQYV.

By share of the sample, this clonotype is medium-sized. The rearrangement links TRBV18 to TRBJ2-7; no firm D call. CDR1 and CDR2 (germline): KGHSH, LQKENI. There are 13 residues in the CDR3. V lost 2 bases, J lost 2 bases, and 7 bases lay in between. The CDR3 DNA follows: TGTGCCAGCTCACCAGACGGAGCCTACGAGCAGTACTTC. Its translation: CASSPDGAYEQYF.

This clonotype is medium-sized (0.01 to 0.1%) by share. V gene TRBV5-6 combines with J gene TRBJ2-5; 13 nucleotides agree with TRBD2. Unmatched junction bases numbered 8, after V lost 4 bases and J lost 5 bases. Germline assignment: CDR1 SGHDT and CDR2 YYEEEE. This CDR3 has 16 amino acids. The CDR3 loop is CASSRWTSGSAETQYF. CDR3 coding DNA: TGTGCCAGCAGCAGATGGACTAGCGGGAGTGCTGAGACCCAGTACTTC.

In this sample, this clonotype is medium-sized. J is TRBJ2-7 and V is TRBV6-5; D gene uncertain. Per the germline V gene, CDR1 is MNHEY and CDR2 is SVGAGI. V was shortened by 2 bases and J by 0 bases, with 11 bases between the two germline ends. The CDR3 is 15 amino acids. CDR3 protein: CASSYGEPGSYEQYF. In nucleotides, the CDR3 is TGTGCCAGCAGTTACGGGGAACCAGGCTCCTACGAGCAGTACTTC.